A selection of T cell receptor beta chains follows, all from one sample in a study of blood T cell repertoires in COVID-19. The method was immunoSEQ multiplex PCR; TCRdb's version includes in-frame clones alone and lacks a portion of them. The sample lists around 120,000 clones, roughly 69% occurring once. Sequencing used peripheral blood. The receptors originated from a woman aged 70-85 years with acute or convalescent COVID-19. Each CDR3 is given with its conserved first and last residue. The D gene is left open where the match is weak. Some rows have no size entry. The others give once, few or many, or a class for an expanded clone.

clone size: once; V gene: TRBV3-1/TRBV3-2; J gene: TRBJ2-1; D gene: TRBD2; CDR3 DNA: TGTGCCAGCAGTCTCAAGGTGGTTATAGGACTAGCGGGATGGGATGAGCAGTTCTTC; CDR3 protein: CASSLKVVIGLAGWDEQFF
clone size: -; V gene: TRBV7-2; J gene: TRBJ2-7; D gene: TRBD1; CDR3 DNA: TGTGCCAGCAGCTTGGACAGGATGATCTACGAGCAGTACTTC; CDR3 protein: CASSLDRMIYEQYF
clone size: -; V gene: TRBV25-1; J gene: TRBJ2-1; D gene: TRBD2; CDR3 DNA: TGTGCCAGCAGTGAACTAGCGGGCGGGTCGGTCGAGCAGTTCTTC; CDR3 protein: CASSELAGGSVEQFF
clone size: -; V gene: TRBV7-6; J gene: TRBJ2-2; D gene: TRBD1; CDR3 DNA: TGTGCCAGCAGGCGACAGGGAAGCGGGGAGCTGTTTTTT; CDR3 protein: CASRRQGSGELFF
clone size: few; V gene: TRBV27; J gene: TRBJ2-1; D gene: -; CDR3 DNA: TGTGCCAGCAGTTTCAGAGGTTCTGAGCAGTTCTTC; CDR3 protein: CASSFRGSEQFF
clone size: once; V gene: TRBV7-9; J gene: TRBJ2-3; D gene: -; CDR3 DNA: TGTGCCAGCAGCTTAGGTACACCCACAGATACGCAGTATTTT; CDR3 protein: CASSLGTPTDTQYF
clone size: -; V gene: TRBV2; J gene: TRBJ2-7; D gene: TRBD1; CDR3 DNA: TGTGCCAGCGCTGGCCGGGACAGGGACTACGAGCAGTACTTC; CDR3 protein: CASAGRDRDYEQYF
clone size: -; V gene: TRBV12-3/TRBV12-4; J gene: TRBJ2-7; D gene: -; CDR3 DNA: TGTGCCAGCAGCCCCAGCTCCTACGAGCAGTACTTC; CDR3 protein: CASSPSSYEQYF
clone size: -; V gene: TRBV27; J gene: TRBJ2-1; D gene: TRBD1; CDR3 DNA: TGTGCCAGCAGCCCTGGACAGGGTTGGGACTACAATGAGCAGTTCTTC; CDR3 protein: CASSPGQGWDYNEQFF
clone size: -; V gene: TRBV11-2; J gene: TRBJ2-1; D gene: TRBD2; CDR3 DNA: TGTGCCAGCAGCTTCGGGCGGGAGGAGAGGGGGTTCTTC; CDR3 protein: CASSFGREERGFF
clone size: -; V gene: TRBV6-2/TRBV6-3; J gene: TRBJ1-4; D gene: TRBD1; CDR3 DNA: TGTGCCAGCAGTCCCGAACCGGGACAGGGAAGTATCGGACTGTTTTTT; CDR3 protein: CASSPEPGQGSIGLFF
clone size: -; V gene: TRBV5-5; J gene: TRBJ2-1; D gene: TRBD1; CDR3 DNA: TGTGCCAGCAGCAACAGGGGAGACCCCTACAATGAGCAGTTCTTC; CDR3 protein: CASSNRGDPYNEQFF
clone size: -; V gene: TRBV7-6; J gene: TRBJ2-3; D gene: TRBD2; CDR3 DNA: TGTGCCAGCAGCTACCGACTAGCGGGGGGCCCAGATACGCAGTATTTT; CDR3 protein: CASSYRLAGGPDTQYF
clone size: -; V gene: TRBV5-4; J gene: TRBJ2-2; D gene: -; CDR3 DNA: TGTGCCAGCAGCCTAGGGGGGGGCACCGGGGAGCTGTTTTTT; CDR3 protein: CASSLGGGTGELFF
clone size: -; V gene: TRBV29-1; J gene: TRBJ1-2; D gene: -; CDR3 DNA: TGCAGCGTCCTTACCCAGGGTGGTGGCGGCTACACCTTC; CDR3 protein: CSVLTQGGGGYTF
clone size: -; V gene: TRBV7-8; J gene: TRBJ1-1; D gene: TRBD1; CDR3 DNA: TGTGCCAGCAGCCCAGGGACAGGAAGAACTGAAGCTTTCTTT; CDR3 protein: CASSPGTGRTEAFF
clone size: many; V gene: TRBV5-1; J gene: TRBJ2-3; D gene: TRBD2; CDR3 DNA: TGCGCCAGTTCAGCGGGAGACGGTACAGATACGCAGTATTTT; CDR3 protein: CASSAGDGTDTQYF
clone size: -; V gene: TRBV19; J gene: TRBJ1-6; D gene: -; CDR3 DNA: TGTGCCAGCGGGGGGTACCCCCTCCACTTT; CDR3 protein: CASGGYPLHF
clone size: -; V gene: TRBV30; J gene: TRBJ2-7; D gene: -; CDR3 DNA: TGTGCCTGGAGTACGGCCGGGGTAGGCTACGAGCAGTACTTC; CDR3 protein: CAWSTAGVGYEQYF
clone size: -; V gene: TRBV6-2/TRBV6-3; J gene: TRBJ2-7; D gene: TRBD1; CDR3 DNA: TGTGCCAGCAGCTTGACAGGGGTCGCCTACGAGCAGTACTTC; CDR3 protein: CASSLTGVAYEQYF
clone size: -; V gene: TRBV5-1; J gene: TRBJ2-7; D gene: TRBD1; CDR3 DNA: TGCGCCAGCAGCAGTGACAGGGAAACCTACGAGCAGTACTTC; CDR3 protein: CASSSDRETYEQYF
clone size: few; V gene: TRBV7-9; J gene: TRBJ1-2; D gene: -; CDR3 DNA: TGTGCCAGCAGCCCGAACGTGGGACTTGCGCAGAACTATGGCTACACCTTC; CDR3 protein: CASSPNVGLAQNYGYTF
clone size: once; V gene: TRBV28; J gene: TRBJ2-2; D gene: TRBD2; CDR3 DNA: TGTGCCAGCAGTCAAAGGACGGGACTAGCAAACACCGGGGAGCTGTTTTTT; CDR3 protein: CASSQRTGLANTGELFF
clone size: -; V gene: TRBV7-2; J gene: TRBJ1-1; D gene: -; CDR3 DNA: TGTGCCAGCAGCTACTTGGGGGGGGTGAGGACTGAAGCTTTCTTT; CDR3 protein: CASSYLGGVRTEAFF
clone size: -; V gene: TRBV6-5; J gene: TRBJ2-7; D gene: -; CDR3 DNA: TGTGCCAGCAGTTATTCAGGGGCAATATACGAGCAGTACTTC; CDR3 protein: CASSYSGAIYEQYF
clone size: -; V gene: TRBV20-1; J gene: TRBJ1-2; D gene: -; CDR3 DNA: TGCAGTGCTAGTGCGGTGACAGGTCCCTATGGCTACACCTTC; CDR3 protein: CSASAVTGPYGYTF
clone size: few; V gene: TRBV19; J gene: TRBJ1-5; D gene: TRBD1; CDR3 DNA: TGTGCCAGTAGTATGCGCAGGGGGCTAGGCCAGCCCCAGCATTTT; CDR3 protein: CASSMRRGLGQPQHF
clone size: once; V gene: TRBV19; J gene: TRBJ2-2; D gene: -; CDR3 DNA: TGTGCTACTTGGCGGGGCGACACCGGGGAGCTGTTTTTT; CDR3 protein: CATWRGDTGELFF
clone size: -; V gene: TRBV7-9; J gene: TRBJ2-1; D gene: TRBD1; CDR3 DNA: TGTGCCAGCAGGCCCGGGACAGGGGAAACCGAGCAGTTCTTC; CDR3 protein: CASRPGTGETEQFF
clone size: few; V gene: TRBV2; J gene: TRBJ2-5; D gene: TRBD1; CDR3 DNA: TGTGCCAGCAGTCGAAAAACAGGGGGAGCTGAGACCCAGTACTTC; CDR3 protein: CASSRKTGGAETQYF
clone size: -; V gene: TRBV7-2; J gene: TRBJ2-1; D gene: TRBD1; CDR3 DNA: TGTGCCAGCAGCTCCAACAGGGGGCGACTGAGCAATGAGCAGTTCTTC; CDR3 protein: CASSSNRGRLSNEQFF
clone size: -; V gene: TRBV7-2; J gene: TRBJ2-7; D gene: -; CDR3 DNA: TGTGCCAGCAGCATTCGAGGACTGAGCTCCTACGAGCAGTACTTC; CDR3 protein: CASSIRGLSSYEQYF
clone size: -; V gene: TRBV3-1/TRBV3-2; J gene: TRBJ1-5; D gene: -; CDR3 DNA: TGTGCCAGCAGCCAAGATAGGGGGGGAAATCAGCCCCAGCATTTT; CDR3 protein: CASSQDRGGNQPQHF
clone size: -; V gene: TRBV5-1; J gene: TRBJ2-5; D gene: TRBD1; CDR3 DNA: TGCGCCAGCAGCAGAGACAGGGGGTCCGAGACCCAGTACTTC; CDR3 protein: CASSRDRGSETQYF
clone size: few; V gene: TRBV25-1; J gene: TRBJ1-3; D gene: -; CDR3 DNA: TGTGCCAGCAGTGGTTGGGACAACTCTGGAAACACCATATATTTT; CDR3 protein: CASSGWDNSGNTIYF
clone size: -; V gene: TRBV3-1/TRBV3-2; J gene: TRBJ2-3; D gene: -; CDR3 DNA: TGTGCCAGCAGCCAAGGGACAGCCTTCACAGATACGCAGTATTTT; CDR3 protein: CASSQGTAFTDTQYF
clone size: -; V gene: TRBV7-3; J gene: TRBJ2-1; D gene: -; CDR3 DNA: TGTGCCAGCAGCCGAGAGGCGTTAAGCTCCTACAATGAGCAGTTCTTC; CDR3 protein: CASSREALSSYNEQFF
clone size: few; V gene: TRBV7-2; J gene: TRBJ1-2; D gene: TRBD1; CDR3 DNA: TGTGCCAGCAGTCCCGGGACAGGGGGCTATGGCTACACCTTC; CDR3 protein: CASSPGTGGYGYTF
clone size: -; V gene: TRBV18; J gene: TRBJ1-4; D gene: -; CDR3 DNA: TGTGCCAGCTCACCACCACGGGCTACAGGAGAAAAACTGTTTTTT; CDR3 protein: CASSPPRATGEKLFF
clone size: -; V gene: TRBV5-1; J gene: TRBJ1-1; D gene: -; CDR3 DNA: TGCGCCAGCAGCTCCCGGGATTCGGTCACTGAAGCTTTCTTT; CDR3 protein: CASSSRDSVTEAFF
clone size: few; V gene: TRBV5-1; J gene: TRBJ1-2; D gene: TRBD1; CDR3 DNA: TGCGCCAGCAGCGAGACCCCGTACAGGGGTGGAGGCTACACCTTC; CDR3 protein: CASSETPYRGGGYTF
clone size: -; V gene: TRBV19; J gene: TRBJ2-7; D gene: TRBD1; CDR3 DNA: TGTGCCAGTAGACCGACAGGGGGCAGCTACGAGCAGTACTTC; CDR3 protein: CASRPTGGSYEQYF
clone size: -; V gene: TRBV6-6; J gene: TRBJ1-1; D gene: -; CDR3 DNA: TGTGCCAGCAGATTAGGGCAGGGGAACACTGAAGCTTTCTTT; CDR3 protein: CASRLGQGNTEAFF
clone size: -; V gene: TRBV6-2/TRBV6-3; J gene: TRBJ2-7; D gene: -; CDR3 DNA: TGTGCCAGCAGCAGTTATGGCCGACAGAGAAATTCCTACGAGCAGTACTTC; CDR3 protein: CASSSYGRQRNSYEQYF
clone size: -; V gene: TRBV6-5; J gene: TRBJ2-5; D gene: -; CDR3 DNA: TGTGCCACCACCCGCGGAAACAGGGAGACCCAGTACTTC; CDR3 protein: CATTRGNRETQYF